One sample yielded the 30 T cell receptor beta chains listed below, sequenced in a study of beta chain features in type 1 diabetes. Expressed TCRB transcripts were sequenced, since all the RNA that had been isolated was reverse transcribed. Repertoires were generated with immunoSEQ multiplex PCR, while TCRdb's copy carries only in-frame clones and drops some. Of roughly 610,000 clones in the sample, around a sixth were seen once. The sample comprised naive CD4+ T cells from blood. Receptors were obtained from a man aged 18 to 30 in good health.

The rearrangement uses TRBV5-1 and TRBJ2-7; the D is unclear. Germline values: CDR1 SGHRS, CDR2 YFSETQ. Trimming took off 0 bases at V and 2 bases at J, with 6 bases between the two ends. CDR3 size: 13 residues. This CDR3 is CASSLEHPYEQYF. The CDR3 nucleotides read TGCGCCAGCAGCTTGGAACATCCCTACGAGCAGTACTTC.

With regard to this clone: The identical CDR3 is also encoded by other nucleotide sequences in the sample. This chain uses TRBV7-9 with TRBJ1-4, with 9 bases that match TRBD1. The CDR3 spans 14 residues. Trimming cost V 5 bases and J 5 bases; bases outside gene matches: 3. The germline CDR1 and CDR2 sequences are SEHNR and FQNEAQ (reference sequence). The CDR3 DNA follows: TGTGCCAGCAGCCCGGACAGGGGAAATGAAAAACTGTTTTTT. Encoded protein: CASSPDRGNEKLFF.

The chain joins TRBV4-1 to TRBJ2-1; the match to TRBD2 covers 7 bases. The CDR3 runs 19 residues. CDR1 is MGHRA, CDR2 YSYEKL, per germline. Unmatched junction bases numbered 11, after V lost 0 bases and J lost 0 bases. The CDR3 sequence is CASSQDASGWKSSYNEQFF. The DNA of the CDR3 is TGCGCCAGCAGCCAAGACGCTAGCGGATGGAAGAGCTCCTACAATGAGCAGTTCTTC.

This clone turned up a few times. A junction boundary mismatches the germline segment, possibly from a read error. The rearrangement links TRBV11-2 to TRBJ2-7; 9 positions match TRBD2. CDR3 length: 15 amino acids. Germline V gene data show CDR1 as SGHAT and CDR2 as FQNNGV. CDR3: CASSFFAGGPFEQYF. The CDR3, as DNA: TGTGCCAGCAGCTTTTTCGCGGGGGGGCCGTTCGAGCAATACTTC.

This clone has only a few counts. The V call is TRBV4-1, the J call TRBJ1-1; TRBD1 is a possible D gene (6 bases). This CDR3 comprises 16 residues. The germline gives CDR1 MGHRA, CDR2 YSYEKL. Trimming left V 1 base short and J 0 bases short, with 12 bases between. The CDR3 sequence: CASSQGIHRVNTEAFF. CDR3 coding DNA: TGCGCCAGCAGCCAAGGAATCCACAGGGTGAACACTGAAGCTTTCTTT.

This clone has only a few counts. This chain connects TRBV7-8 to TRBJ2-7; 9 nucleotides line up with TRBD1. Looked up from germline, CDR1 is SGHVS and CDR2 is FQNEAQ. This CDR3 contains 15 residues. Trimming at V came to 5 bases and at J to 3 bases, leaving 8 bases not matched to a gene. The chain's CDR3 is CASSPSGQGYYEQYF. The CDR3 nucleotides read TGTGCCAGCAGCCCGTCGGGACAGGGATACTACGAGCAGTACTTC.

This sequence joins TRBV7-9 and TRBJ2-5, with a possible D match to TRBD2 (7 bases). CDR1 and CDR2 from the germline V gene are SEHNR and FQNEAQ (reference sequence). The ends were cut back, 2 bases at V and 5 bases at J, with 15 bases in the middle. The CDR3 totals 15 residues. Here the CDR3 DNA reads TGTGCCAGCAGCTTAACGGCGGGGGCCGTGGAGACCCAGTACTTC. This encodes CASSLTAGAVETQYF.

In its sample, this clone was seen a few times. Additional DNA sequences in this sample encode the identical CDR3. The genes are TRBV5-1 and TRBJ1-1; D is ambiguous. Germline loops: CDR1 SGHRS, CDR2 YFSETQ. The CDR3 sequence is 13 residues long. V shed 1 base and J shed 2 bases, with 6 bases lying between them. The CDR3 reads CASSLTDNTEAFF. The CDR3, as DNA: TGCGCCAGCAGCTTGACGGACAACACTGAAGCTTTCTTT.

This clone was picked up a small number of times. The chain recombines TRBV4-3 with TRBJ1-3; D ambiguous. Trimming left V 2 bases short and J 0 bases short, with 5 bases between. Looked up from germline, CDR1 is LGHNA and CDR2 is YSLEER. The CDR3 has 14 amino acids. The CDR3 loop is CASSQTFSGNTIYF. The DNA of the CDR3 is TGCGCCAGCAGCCAAACATTCTCTGGAAACACCATATATTTT.

This clone was seen a few times. The chain combines TRBV28 with TRBJ1-1, with D possibly being TRBD1 (5 bases). V was clipped by 8 bases and J by 3 bases, with 13 bases between them. The CDR3 length is 13 residues. Per the germline V gene, CDR1 is MDHEN and CDR2 is SYDVKM. CDR3 sequence: CASHALRDTEAFF. The CDR3 region has the DNA TGTGCCAGCCACGCTCTCAGGGACACTGAAGCTTTCTTT.

This chain links TRBV7-3 with TRBJ2-1; TRBD2 aligns across 7 bases. The CDR3 is 19 amino acids. In germline, CDR1 is SGHTA, CDR2 FQGTGA. V was pared by 4 bases and J by 0 bases, with 15 bases of the junction left unmatched. The CDR3 here is CASSSPHRDYRSSYNEQFF. The CDR3 DNA sequence: TGTGCCAGCAGCTCTCCTCACCGGGACTACAGGAGCTCCTACAATGAGCAGTTCTTC.

This clone was counted between two and nine times. Other DNA sequences from this sample encode an identical CDR3 as well. The chain carries TRBV7-2 and TRBJ1-2; 10 bases fit TRBD1. Germline V gene sequence: CDR1 SGHTA, CDR2 FQGNSA. The V gene end was trimmed by 1 base and the J gene end by 2 bases; junction bases not matched to a gene: 1. This CDR3 contains 15 residues. Here the CDR3 DNA reads TGTGCCAGCAGCTTAGTGGGACAGGGGAACTATGGCTACACCTTC. It translates to CASSLVGQGNYGYTF.

This sequence joins TRBV9 and TRBJ2-1; 14 bases agree with TRBD2. There are 15 residues in the CDR3. J lost 9 bases, V lost 4 bases, and 6 bases had no gene match. Germline V gene sequence: CDR1 SGDLS, CDR2 YYNGEE. CDR3 in DNA: TGTGCCAGCAGCTTGGGACTAGCGGGAGCCGGTGAGCAGTTCTTC. This codes for CASSLGLAGAGEQFF.

This clone came up a few times. This chain connects TRBV18 to TRBJ2-3; D might be TRBD1 (6 bases). From germline, CDR1 is KGHSH and CDR2 LQKENI. V lost 0 bases, J lost 10 bases, and 17 bases lay in between. There are 15 residues in the CDR3. The CDR3, as DNA: TGTGCCAGCTCACCACCGGAACAGGGTTCGTATGCGCAGTATTTT. Its translation is CASSPPEQGSYAQYF.

The table lists this clone with a few counts. This rearrangement joins TRBV6-4 to TRBJ2-7; the D is unclear. Per the germline V gene, CDR1 is MRHNA and CDR2 is SNTAGT. Between the trimmed V and J ends, which lost 0 bases and 0 bases, there was a span of 6 bases. The CDR3 loop spans 14 amino acids. In DNA form, the CDR3 reads TGTGCCAGCAGTGACTCGGCTGCCTCCTACGAGCAGTACTTC. It encodes CASSDSAASYEQYF.

CDR3 nucleotides: TGTGCCAGCACCAGGGAGATGGGCACAGATACGCAGTATTTT. Its translation is CASTREMGTDTQYF. J is TRBJ2-3 and V is TRBV2; perhaps D is TRBD1 or TRBD2 (5 bases each). The CDR3 length is 14 residues. Looked up from germline, CDR1 is SNHLY and CDR2 is FYNNEI. V lost 7 bases to trimming and J lost 1 base, with 12 bases between them.

This clone was recorded a few times. The chain carries TRBV9 and TRBJ2-1, with TRBD2 identical over 10 bases. The CDR3 totals 20 residues. J was trimmed by 4 bases and V by 0 bases; bases with no gene match: 16. Germline CDR1 and CDR2: SGDLS and YYNGEE. DNA of the CDR3: TGTGCCAGCAGCGTAGTCGACGGGAGGAGCGGGGGGGACCGATACAATGAGCAGTTCTTC. Protein product: CASSVVDGRSGGDRYNEQFF.

The chain couples TRBV19 to TRBJ1-5; weak D call: TRBD1 (6 bases). The germline V and J ends were trimmed by 4 bases and 0 bases, with 16 bases remaining between them. The CDR3 consists of 17 residues. Germline V gene sequence: CDR1 LNHDA, CDR2 SQIVND (reference sequence). CDR3 amino acids: CASSTGKAGVSNQPQHF. CDR3 bases: TGTGCCAGTAGTACGGGAAAGGCAGGGGTTAGCAATCAGCCCCAGCATTTT.

This clone was picked up a small number of times. The V call is TRBV9, the J call TRBJ2-3, with 8 nucleotides matching TRBD2. The CDR3 has 16 residues. Germline values: CDR1 SGDLS, CDR2 YYNGEE. After removal of 2 bases from V and 4 bases from J, the junction contained 9 bases not matched to a gene. CDR3 bases: TGTGCCAGCAGCGTCGGAGCGGGAGTTTTTTCAGATACGCAGTATTTT. It specifies CASSVGAGVFSDTQYF. Full variable domain (rest looked up from reference TRBV9 and TRBJ2-3): DSGVTQTPKHLITATGQRVTLRCSPRSGDLSVYWYQQSLDQGLQFLIQYYNGEERAKGNILERFSAQQFPDLHSELNLSSLELGDSALYFCASSVGAGVFSDTQYFGPGTRLTVL.

This clone was counted only a few times. CDR3 amino acids: CSVDRGQGYGYTF. The DNA of the CDR3 is TGCAGCGTTGATAGGGGACAGGGGTATGGCTACACCTTC. The V and J genes are TRBV29-1 and TRBJ1-2, with 10 bases fitting TRBD1. The CDR3 is made up of 13 amino acids. V lost 3 bases, J lost 5 bases, and 3 bases stayed unmatched. Germline-derived CDR1 and CDR2 are SQVTM and ANQGSEA.

The rearrangement uses TRBV19 and TRBJ1-5; D gene ambiguous. Germline CDR1 LNHDA, CDR2 SQIVND (reference sequence). Trimming cost V 2 bases and J 2 bases, with 10 bases left between them. CDR3 length equals 15 residues. Here the CDR3 reads CASSIKGGGNQPQHF. DNA of the CDR3: TGTGCCAGTAGTATAAAGGGAGGAGGCAATCAGCCCCAGCATTTT.

V gene TRBV19 combines with J gene TRBJ2-2; D may match TRBD1 or TRBD2 (5 bases each). V dropped 5 bases and J dropped 3 bases, with 10 bases sitting between them. The CDR3 is 14 residues long. Germline CDR1 and CDR2: LNHDA and SQIVND (reference sequence). CDR3 sequence (DNA): TGTGCCAGTAGTTCCCGGGGCTACACCGGGGAGCTGTTTTTT. The encoded protein is CASSSRGYTGELFF.

This chain uses TRBV4-3 with TRBJ2-1, with 7 bases that match TRBD2. CDR3 length: 18 amino acids. The germline gives CDR1 LGHNA, CDR2 YSLEER. Losses at the gene ends were 0 bases for V and 0 bases for J; bases not matched to a gene: 8. For the CDR3, the DNA is TGCGCCAGCAGCCAAGATCCTAGCGGTGCCGGCTCCTACAATGAGCAGTTCTTC. Its translation is CASSQDPSGAGSYNEQFF.

The CDR3 DNA reads TGTGCCAGCAGCCATGTCGGACTAGCGGGAGACTACGAGCAGTACTTC. Residues: CASSHVGLAGDYEQYF. The rearrangement joins TRBV4-2 to TRBJ2-7, with TRBD2 matching over 13 bases. The CDR3 consists of 16 residues. Germline loops: CDR1 LGHNA, CDR2 YNFKEQ. J was trimmed by 3 bases and V by 3 bases; bases with no gene match: 5.

The V and J genes are TRBV7-2 and TRBJ2-5, with 15 bases aligning to TRBD2. The V and J ends lost 5 bases and 6 bases, in that order; junction bases with no gene match: 4. The V gene's germline CDR1 is SGHTA and CDR2 FQGNSA. The CDR3 length is 15 residues. Written as DNA, the CDR3 is TGTGCCAGCAGCGCAGGACTAGCGGGGGGGAAGACCCAGTACTTC. It translates to CASSAGLAGGKTQYF.

The genes are TRBV7-2 and TRBJ2-3, with D perhaps TRBD2 (6 bases). CDR3 size: 15 residues. V was clipped by 5 bases and J by 1 base, with 13 bases between them. CDR1 is SGHTA and CDR2 is FQGNSA in the germline V gene. For the CDR3, the DNA is TGTGCCAGCAGCCGACTAGGGTGGGGCACAGATACGCAGTATTTT. Translated: CASSRLGWGTDTQYF.

This clone has more than one count but fewer than ten. V is TRBV27 and J is TRBJ1-3; possibly TRBD1 for D (6 bases). The CDR3 contains 16 residues. The V end lost 5 bases, the J end lost 0 bases, and 14 bases lay between the germline ends. Germline CDR1 is MNHEY and CDR2 is SMNVEV (reference sequence). Here the CDR3 reads CASSLGHATSGNTIYF. CDR3 coding DNA: TGTGCCAGCAGTCTGGGACACGCTACCTCTGGAAACACCATATATTTT.

V usage is TRBV13 and J usage is TRBJ2-7, with 8 positions matching TRBD2. The CDR3 runs 15 residues. The ends lost 5 bases at V and 2 bases at J; junction bases unmatched: 8. In germline, CDR1 is PRHDT, CDR2 FYEKMQ (reference sequence). This CDR3 is CASSQTRGGPYEQYF. The CDR3 bases are TGTGCCAGCAGCCAAACCCGCGGGGGGCCCTACGAGCAGTACTTC.

This clone was detected a few times. Different DNA sequences within this sample yield the same CDR3. The chain links TRBV28 to TRBJ1-2; no clear D. This CDR3 is 11 amino acids long. V was cut by 6 bases and J by 2 bases, with 4 bases left in between. The germline V gene has CDR1 MDHEN and CDR2 SYDVKM. The CDR3 region is CASSINYGYTF. The CDR3 region has the DNA TGTGCCAGCAGCATAAACTATGGCTACACCTTC.

The genes are TRBV5-1 and TRBJ2-2; no definite D call. Trimming removed 4 bases at V and 6 bases at J, with 4 bases between. CDR1 SGHRS and CDR2 YFSETQ come from the germline V gene. CDR3 length equals 11 residues. The CDR3, as DNA: TGCGCCAGCAGCCAACCCGGGGAGCTGTTTTTT. Translating gives CASSQPGELFF. The variable domain in full, with the rest retrieved from reference TRBV5-1 and TRBJ2-2, is KAGVTQTPRYLIKTRGQQVTLSCSPISGHRSVSWYQQTPGQGLQFLFEYFSETQRNKGNFPGRFSGRQFSNSRSEMNVSTLELGDSALYLCASSQPGELFFGEGSRLTVL.